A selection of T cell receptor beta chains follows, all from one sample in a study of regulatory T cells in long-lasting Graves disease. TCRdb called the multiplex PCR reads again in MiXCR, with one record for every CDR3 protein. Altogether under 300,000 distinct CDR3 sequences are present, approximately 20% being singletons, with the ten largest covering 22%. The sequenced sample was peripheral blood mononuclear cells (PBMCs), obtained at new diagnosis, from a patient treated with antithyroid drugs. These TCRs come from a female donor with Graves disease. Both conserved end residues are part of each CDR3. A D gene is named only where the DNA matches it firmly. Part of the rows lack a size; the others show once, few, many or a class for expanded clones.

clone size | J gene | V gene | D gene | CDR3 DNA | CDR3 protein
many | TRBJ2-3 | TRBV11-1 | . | TGTGCCAGCAGCTTTGGTGTCCAAGATACGCAGTATTTT | CASSFGVQDTQYF
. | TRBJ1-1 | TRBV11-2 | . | TGTGCCAGCAGCTTAGGGGCAGGGGTTGAAGCTTTCTTT | CASSLGAGVEAFF
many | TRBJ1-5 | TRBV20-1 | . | TGCAGTGCTAGAGTAGGGGCAGGCAATCAGCCCCAGCATTTT | CSARVGAGNQPQHF
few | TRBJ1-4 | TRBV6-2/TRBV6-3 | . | TGTGCCAGCAGCAATAAACAGGGAGGGGACGAAAAACTGTTTTTT | CASSNKQGGDEKLFF
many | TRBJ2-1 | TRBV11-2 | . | TGTGCCAGCAGCTTAGCCCTAGCTTCGGATGAGCAGTTCTTC | CASSLALASDEQFF
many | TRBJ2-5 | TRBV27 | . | TGTGCCAGCAGCTCCAGCGGCTCCAACAGGGCGGCCCAGTACTTC | CASSSSGSNRAAQYF
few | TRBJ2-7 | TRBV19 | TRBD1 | TGTGCCAGTAGCGATGACAGGGGACTTACGATCGGGCAGTACTTC | CASSDDRGLTIGQYF
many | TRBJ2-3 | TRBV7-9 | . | TGTGCCAGCAGCCGCTACTTACGAGATACGCAGTATTTT | CASSRYLRDTQYF
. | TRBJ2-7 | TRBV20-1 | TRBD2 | TGCAGTGCTAGGAAGGGACTAGCGGGAGCCTCTTCCTACGAGCAGTACTTC | CSARKGLAGASSYEQYF
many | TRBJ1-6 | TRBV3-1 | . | TGTGCCAGTCGTTTCCAGGGAGATTCACCCCTCCACTTT | CASRFQGDSPLHF
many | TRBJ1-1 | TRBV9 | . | TGTGCCAGCAGCGTAAGTGGCAGGGGGAACACTGAAGCTTTCTTT | CASSVSGRGNTEAFF
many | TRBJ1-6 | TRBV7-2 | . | TGTGCCGGATCAACGGGGGTATTCGTCAATTCACCCCTCCACTTT | CAGSTGVFVNSPLHF
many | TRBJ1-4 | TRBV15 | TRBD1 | TGTGCCACCAGCAGGACCGGGACAGGGACAGCAACTAATGAAAAACTGTTTTTT | CATSRTGTGTATNEKLFF
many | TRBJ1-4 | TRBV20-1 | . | TGCAGTGCTAGAGGATTGGGGGAGGCCGAAAAACTGTTTTTT | CSARGLGEAEKLFF
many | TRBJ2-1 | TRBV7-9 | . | TGTGCCAGCAGCTATTATGGAGAAGGAGACAATGAGCAGTTCTTC | CASSYYGEGDNEQFF
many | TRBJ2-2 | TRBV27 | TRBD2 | TGTGCCAGCAGTTTACGCGCGGGAGTTACCGGGGAGCTGTTTTTT | CASSLRAGVTGELFF
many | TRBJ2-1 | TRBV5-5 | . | TGTGCCAGCAGCTTTAGGCCCGAGAGCTCCTACAATGAGCAGTTCTTC | CASSFRPESSYNEQFF
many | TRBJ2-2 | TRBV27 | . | TGTGCCAGCAGTTTATCGGGGGTCGGGCCATCGAACACCGGGGAGCTGTTTTTT | CASSLSGVGPSNTGELFF
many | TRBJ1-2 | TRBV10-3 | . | TGTGCCATCAGTGAGTCAACAGGGCTCCCTCCTGGCTACACCTTC | CAISESTGLPPGYTF
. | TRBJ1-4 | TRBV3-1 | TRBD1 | TGTGCCAGCAGCCAAGGAAGGGGGCCGGAAAAACTGTTTTTT | CASSQGRGPEKLFF
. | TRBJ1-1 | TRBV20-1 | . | TGCAGTGCCCTGGGGCAGGGAGTGAGTGAAGCTTTCTTT | CSALGQGVSEAFF
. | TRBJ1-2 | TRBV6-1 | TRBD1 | TGTGCCAGCAGCACCACAGGGGTCTATGGCTACACCTTC | CASSTTGVYGYTF
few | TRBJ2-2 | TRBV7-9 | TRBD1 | TGTGCCAGCAGCTTAGGGACAGGGACCGGGGAGCTGTTTTTT | CASSLGTGTGELFF
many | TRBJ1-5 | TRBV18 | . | TGTGCCAGCTCTGAGGGGAGCAATCAGCCCCAGCATTTT | CASSEGSNQPQHF
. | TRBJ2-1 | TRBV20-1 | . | TGCAGTGCTAACAGACAGCGGGCCAGATACAATGAGCAGTTCTTC | CSANRQRARYNEQFF
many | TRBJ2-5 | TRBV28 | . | TGTGCCAGTCAACGGGGGGCTCTGAGAAAGACCCAGTACTTC | CASQRGALRKTQYF
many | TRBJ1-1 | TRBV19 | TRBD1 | TGTGCCAGTAGTACCCCTGGGACAGCTAACACTGAAGCTTTCTTT | CASSTPGTANTEAFF
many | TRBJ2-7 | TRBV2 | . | TGTGCCAGCAGTGAACAGGGGGGAATTTACGAGCAGTACTTC | CASSEQGGIYEQYF
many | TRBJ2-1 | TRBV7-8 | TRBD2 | TGTGCCAGCAGCTCGCGGACTAGCGGGGGGCCCAGCTCCTACAATGAGCAGTTCTTC | CASSSRTSGGPSSYNEQFF
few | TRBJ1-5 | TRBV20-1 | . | TGCAGTGCTAGGGGACCTAATGGCAATCAGCCCCAGCATTTT | CSARGPNGNQPQHF
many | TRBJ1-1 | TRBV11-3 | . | TGTGCCAGCAGCTTAGAAGGAATTGGCACTGAAGCTTTCTTT | CASSLEGIGTEAFF
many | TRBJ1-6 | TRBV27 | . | TGTGCCAGCACCCGCCTCTTAAATTCACCCCTCCACTTT | CASTRLLNSPLHF
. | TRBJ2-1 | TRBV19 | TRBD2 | TGTGCCAGTAGTATGTTCACCTATGCGTTAGGACTAGCGGGAGTTGGAAGCTACAATGAGCAGTTCTTC | CASSMFTYALGLAGVGSYNEQFF
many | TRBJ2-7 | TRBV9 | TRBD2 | TGTGCCAGCAGCGTAGGGAGTAGCGGGAGCTACGAGCAGTACTTC | CASSVGSSGSYEQYF
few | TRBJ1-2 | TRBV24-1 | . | TGTGCCACCAGGGATACCGGGACCACTTTTAACTATGGCTACACCTTC | CATRDTGTTFNYGYTF
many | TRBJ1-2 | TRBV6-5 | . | TGTGCCAGCAGTTACTCGGGTAGGGGGACTGCCTATGGCTACACCTTC | CASSYSGRGTAYGYTF
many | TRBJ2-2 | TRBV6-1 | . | TGTGCCAGCAGACCTCTTGAAAACGGGGAGCTGTTTTTT | CASRPLENGELFF
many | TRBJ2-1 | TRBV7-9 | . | TGTGCCAGCAGCTTGGGACTGAGGAATGAGCAGTTCTTC | CASSLGLRNEQFF
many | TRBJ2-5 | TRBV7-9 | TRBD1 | TGTGCCAGCAGCACAGGGGGCGGATGGGAGACCCAGTACTTC | CASSTGGGWETQYF
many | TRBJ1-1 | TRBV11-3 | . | TGTGCCAGCAGCCCCGATGGGGGAGCCACTGAAGCTTTCTTT | CASSPDGGATEAFF
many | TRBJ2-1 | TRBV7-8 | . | TGTGCCAGCAGCTTAAGTCTGGGGTGGGATGAGCAGTTCTTC | CASSLSLGWDEQFF
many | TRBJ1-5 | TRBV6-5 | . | TGTGCCAGCAGTTACGGAGGCAATCAGCCCCAGCATTTT | CASSYGGNQPQHF
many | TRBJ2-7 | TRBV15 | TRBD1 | TGTGCCACCAGTCCACAGGGGGGAAACGAGCAGTACTTC | CATSPQGGNEQYF
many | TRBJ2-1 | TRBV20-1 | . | TGCAGTGTGTGGCTAGGGAATGAGCAGTTCTTC | CSVWLGNEQFF